This T cell receptor beta chain was captured by sequencing in a study of blood T cell repertoires in COVID-19. About the research overall: Sites across the United States, Italy and Spain contributed samples from acute and convalescent COVID-19. Nucleic acid was either cDNA or gDNA, and it came from T cells, B-cell-depleted T cells, or PBMCs.

Authors' methods: Cell counts per sample came from amplifying reference gene primers. This table comes from immunoSEQ multiplex PCR, and its TCRdb copy is limited to in-frame clones, with some not included. The D gene and trimming were derived from the DNA, and the V and J assignments and clone size from that table. The table shows fewer than 200,000 clones, with around 92% occurring only once. Recruited during active infection, patients (from Seattle) were subsequently followed longitudinally. Trimming took off 4 bases at V and 3 bases at J, with 10 bases between the two ends. This CDR3 region has 13 residues. The germline gives CDR1 MNHEY, CDR2 SMNVEV (reference sequence).

Sequenced: peripheral blood. This receptor was taken from a man younger than 45 with COVID-19, enrolled during active disease. V usage is TRBV27 and J usage is TRBJ2-7; tentative D call: TRBD2 (5 bases). CDR3 amino acids: CASSYRESYEQYF. Here the CDR3 DNA reads TGTGCCAGCAGTTATAGGGAGAGCTACGAGCAGTACTTC.